The entry below describes one TCR beta chain. The data stem from a study of blood T cell repertoires in COVID-19. About the study: The analysed material was cDNA or gDNA that came from T cells, B-cell-depleted T cells, or PBMCs.

Repertoires were generated with immunoSEQ multiplex PCR, while TCRdb's copy carries only in-frame clones and drops some. The sample carries about 260,000 clones, 86% recorded once. The CDR3 is 15 residues long. The germline gives CDR1 SGHAT, CDR2 FQNNGV. The J segment lost 1 base and the V segment lost 5 bases, leaving 6 bases of the junction unmatched. The specimen sequenced was peripheral blood. V gene TRBV11-2 combines with J gene TRBJ2-3, with 7 bases matching TRBD1. This receptor was obtained from a young man with active or convalescent COVID-19. The CDR3 reads CASSRGTVGTDTQYF. In DNA, the CDR3 is TGTGCCAGCAGCCGTGGGACAGTGGGCACAGATACGCAGTATTTT.